Presented here are 8 T cell receptor beta chains from one specimen sequenced in a study of CD8 T cells in ankylosing spondylitis. One entry per CDR3 protein, called by TCRdb with MiXCR from the 5' RACE reads. The sample includes around 39,000 distinct CDR3 sequences, 10% to 15% of them seen just once. The sequencing sample was made of synovial fluid, either unsorted or a sorted T cell fraction (not recorded which). The origin of the receptors is a male donor with ankylosing spondylitis.

This clonotype was seen repeatedly, ten times or more. The genes are TRBV6-5 and TRBJ2-3; 8 positions match TRBD2. This CDR3 comprises 16 residues. Trimming at V came to 2 bases and at J to 6 bases, leaving 10 bases not matched to a gene. The germline V gene has CDR1 MNHEY and CDR2 SVGAGI. The CDR3: CASSYGAGVSGDTQYF. The CDR3 nucleotides read TGTGCCAGCAGTTACGGAGCGGGAGTTTCAGGGGATACGCAGTATTTT.

V is TRBV9 and J is TRBJ2-1; no firm D call. Trimming left V 3 bases short and J 4 bases short, with 8 bases between. This CDR3 has 13 amino acids. Germline V gives CDR1 SGDLS, CDR2 YYNGEE. CDR3 loop: CASSADQYNEQFF. For the CDR3, the DNA is TGTGCCAGCAGCGCCGACCAATACAATGAGCAGTTCTTC. The variable domain in full, completed from reference TRBV9 and TRBJ2-1, reads DSGVTQTPKHLITATGQRVTLRCSPRSGDLSVYWYQQSLDQGLQFLIQYYNGEERAKGNILERFSAQQFPDLHSELNLSSLELGDSALYFCASSADQYNEQFFGPGTRLTVL.

This chain's CDR3 is CASSSGQHTGELFF. DNA for the CDR3: TGTGCCAGCAGTTCGGGACAGCACACCGGGGAGCTGTTTTTT. V usage is TRBV6-2 or TRBV6-3 and J usage is TRBJ2-2; TRBD1 matches at 7 bases. Germline V gives CDR1 MNHEY, CDR2 SVGEGT. There are 14 residues in the CDR3. Trimming took 4 bases from V and 3 from J; bases not matched to a gene: 2.

This clonotype has just a few counts. V usage is TRBV5-1 and J usage is TRBJ1-2; tentative D call: TRBD1 (5 bases). The CDR3 contains 14 residues. The V and J ends lost 4 bases and 4 bases respectively, with 14 bases between them. CDR1 is SGHRS and CDR2 is YFSETQ in the germline V gene. The CDR3, as DNA: TGCGCCAGCAGCCCCCCCGGGGCCGCCTATGGCTACACCTTC. It encodes CASSPPGAAYGYTF.

The table lists this clonotype with a few counts. The rearrangement links TRBV20-1 to TRBJ1-6; tentative D call: TRBD1 (5 bases). Trimming took off 2 bases at V and 3 bases at J, with 8 bases between the two ends. Germline V gene lookup returns CDR1 DFQATT and CDR2 SNEGSKA (reference sequence). This CDR3 has 14 residues. Written as DNA, the CDR3 is TGCAGTGCTAGACGCACAGGCTATAATTCACCCCTCCACTTT. It specifies CSARRTGYNSPLHF.

This clonotype was recorded many times. The chain links TRBV13 to TRBJ2-7; 8 nucleotides match TRBD2. The length of the CDR3 is 14 residues. Germline CDR1 reads PRHDT; CDR2 reads FYEKMQ (reference sequence). V was pared by 3 bases and J by 0 bases, with 1 base of the junction left unmatched. CDR3 nucleotide sequence: TGTGCCAGCAGCTTTAGCGGGACCTCCTACGAGCAGTACTTC. It translates to CASSFSGTSYEQYF.

The V gene is TRBV7-9, the J gene TRBJ2-5; TRBD1 matches at 7 bases. V shed 3 bases, J shed 6 bases, and the junction held 10 bases outside the gene matches. The CDR3 covers 15 residues. Germline assignment: CDR1 SEHNR and CDR2 FQNEAQ (reference sequence). CDR3 residues: CASSLSSGGEKTQYF. In DNA form, the CDR3 reads TGTGCCAGCAGCTTGTCCTCAGGGGGTGAAAAGACCCAGTACTTC.

This clonotype appeared many times. The gene calls are TRBV3-1 and TRBJ2-2; D is undetermined. Germline V gene sequence: CDR1 LGHDT, CDR2 YNNKEL (reference sequence). The length of the CDR3 is 13 residues. With 3 bases removed from V and 6 bases from J, the gap between germline ends came to 8 bases. CDR3 protein: CASSQSDPGELFF. The DNA of the CDR3 is TGTGCCAGCAGCCAGTCAGACCCCGGGGAGCTGTTTTTT.